The source of this T cell receptor (beta chain) is a study of shared clonotypes between healthy human individuals. The wider study: With ages of 18 to 49, the donors were a couple of women and a few men.

Donation came from healthy HIV-negative adults that had no recent acute infections or vaccinations. Several immunoSEQ plates held equal portions of the genomic DNA taken from each subset. Profiled with immunoSEQ multiplex PCR; TCRdb holds only in-frame clones, not every one. The data show 1.5 million to 1.9 million clones, with nearly 99% seen just once and about 0.42% held by the top ten. The V end lost 5 bases, the J end lost 7 bases, and 15 bases lay between the germline ends. Germline V gene lookup returns CDR1 SEHNR and CDR2 FQNEAQ (reference sequence). The CDR3 consists of 14 residues. Sequencing input: naive CD4+ T cells sorted from blood. The subset is: CD45RA+ positively selected. The TCR originated in a man aged 30 to 45 in good health. The chain recombines TRBV7-9 with TRBJ1-5; D is undetermined. In DNA, the CDR3 is TGTGCCAGCAGCCTTTCTGACATTCGGCAGCCCCAGCATTTT. It encodes CASSLSDIRQPQHF.